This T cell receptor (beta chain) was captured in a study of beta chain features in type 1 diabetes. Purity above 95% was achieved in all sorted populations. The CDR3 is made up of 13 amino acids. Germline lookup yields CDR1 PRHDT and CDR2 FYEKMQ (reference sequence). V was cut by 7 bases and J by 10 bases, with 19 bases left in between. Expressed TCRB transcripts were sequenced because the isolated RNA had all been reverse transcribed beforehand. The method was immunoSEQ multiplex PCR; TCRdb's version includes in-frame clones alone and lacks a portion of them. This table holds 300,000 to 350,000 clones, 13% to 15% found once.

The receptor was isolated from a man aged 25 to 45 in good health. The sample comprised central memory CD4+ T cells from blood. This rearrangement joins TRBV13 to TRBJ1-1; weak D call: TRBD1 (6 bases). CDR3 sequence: CASIVQGLGGAFF. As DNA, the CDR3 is TGTGCCAGCATAGTCCAGGGGTTAGGTGGAGCTTTCTTT.